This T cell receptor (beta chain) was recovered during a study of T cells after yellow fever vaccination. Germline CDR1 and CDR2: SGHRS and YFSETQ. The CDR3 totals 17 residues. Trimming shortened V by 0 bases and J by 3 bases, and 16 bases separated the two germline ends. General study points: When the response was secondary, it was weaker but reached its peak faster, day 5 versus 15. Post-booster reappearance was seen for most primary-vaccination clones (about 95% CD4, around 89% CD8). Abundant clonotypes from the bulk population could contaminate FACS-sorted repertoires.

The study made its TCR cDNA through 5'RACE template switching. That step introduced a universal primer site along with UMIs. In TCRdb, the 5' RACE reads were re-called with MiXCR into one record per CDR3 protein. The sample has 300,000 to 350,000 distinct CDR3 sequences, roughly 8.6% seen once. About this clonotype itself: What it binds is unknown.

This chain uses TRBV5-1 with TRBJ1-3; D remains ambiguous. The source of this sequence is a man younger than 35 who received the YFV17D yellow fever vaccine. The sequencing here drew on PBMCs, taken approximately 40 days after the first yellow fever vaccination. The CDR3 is CASSLETPTRRGNTIYF. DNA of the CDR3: TGCGCCAGCAGCTTGGAGACCCCGACGCGGCGTGGAAACACCATATATTTT. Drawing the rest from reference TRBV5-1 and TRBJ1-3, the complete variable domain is KAGVTQTPRYLIKTRGQQVTLSCSPISGHRSVSWYQQTPGQGLQFLFEYFSETQRNKGNFPGRFSGRQFSNSRSEMNVSTLELGDSALYLCASSLETPTRRGNTIYFGEGSWLTVV.